This T cell receptor (beta chain) was documented in a study of blood T cell repertoires in COVID-19. At the level of the study: Whether acute or convalescent, the COVID-19 samples came from the United States, Italy and Spain.

Original data processing: Amplifying reference gene primers gave estimates of nucleated cell counts. The repertoire was sequenced with immunoSEQ multiplex PCR; TCRdb's copy has only in-frame clones and lacks some. From that table come the V and J calls and clone size; the DNA was used to work out D and trimming. This table holds around 28,000 clones, around 85% found once. The CDR3 covers 13 residues. Trimming stripped 3 bases from V and 5 bases from J, with 9 bases between. Per the germline V gene, CDR1 is MDHEN and CDR2 is SYDVKM. This receptor was taken from a human donor in a cohort sampled during active COVID-19. Sequencing was carried out using peripheral blood. The chain uses TRBV28 and TRBJ2-3; TRBD2 is a possible D gene (5 bases). The CDR3 nucleotides are TGTGCCAGCAGTTTCGTCGGGATAGATACGCAGTATTTT. Protein sequence: CASSFVGIDTQYF.